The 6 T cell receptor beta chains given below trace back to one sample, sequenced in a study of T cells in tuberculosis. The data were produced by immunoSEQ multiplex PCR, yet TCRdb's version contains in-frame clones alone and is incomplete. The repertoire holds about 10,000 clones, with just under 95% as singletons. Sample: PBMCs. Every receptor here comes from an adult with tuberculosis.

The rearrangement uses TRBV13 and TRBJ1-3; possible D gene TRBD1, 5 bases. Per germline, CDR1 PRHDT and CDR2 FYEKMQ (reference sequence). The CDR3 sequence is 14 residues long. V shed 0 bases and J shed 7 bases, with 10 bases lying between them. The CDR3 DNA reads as TGTGCCAGCAGCTTAGGATGGGGGGATAACACCATATATTTT. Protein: CASSLGWGDNTIYF.

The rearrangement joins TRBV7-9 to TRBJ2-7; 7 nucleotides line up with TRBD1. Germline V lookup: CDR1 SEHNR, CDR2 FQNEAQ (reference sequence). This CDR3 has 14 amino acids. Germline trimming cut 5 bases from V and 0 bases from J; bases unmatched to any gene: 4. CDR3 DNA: TGTGCCAGCAGCCCCCGGGACAGCTCCTACGAGCAGTACTTC. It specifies CASSPRDSSYEQYF.

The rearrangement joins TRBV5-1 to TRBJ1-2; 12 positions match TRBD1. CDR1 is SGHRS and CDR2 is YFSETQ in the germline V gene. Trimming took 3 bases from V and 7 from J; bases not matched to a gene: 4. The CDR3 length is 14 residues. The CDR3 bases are TGCGCCAGCAGCTGGGGACAGGGGGCCGCTGGCTACACCTTC. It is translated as CASSWGQGAAGYTF.

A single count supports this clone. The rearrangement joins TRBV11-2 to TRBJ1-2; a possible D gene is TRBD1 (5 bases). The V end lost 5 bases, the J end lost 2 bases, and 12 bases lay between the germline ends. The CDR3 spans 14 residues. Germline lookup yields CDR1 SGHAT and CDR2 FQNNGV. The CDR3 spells CASSPSPGNYGYTF. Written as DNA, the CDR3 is TGTGCCAGCAGCCCCAGCCCAGGGAACTATGGCTACACCTTC. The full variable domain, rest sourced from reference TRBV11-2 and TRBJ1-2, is EAGVAQSPRYKIIEKRQSVAFWCNPISGHATLYWYQQILGQGPKLLIQFQNNGVVDDSQLPKDRFSAERLKGVDSTLKIQPAKLEDSAVYLCASSPSPGNYGYTFGSGTRLTVV.

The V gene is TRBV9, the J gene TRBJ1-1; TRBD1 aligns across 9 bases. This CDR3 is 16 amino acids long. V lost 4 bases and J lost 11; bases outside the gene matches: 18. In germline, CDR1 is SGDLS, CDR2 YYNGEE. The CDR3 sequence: CASSLGPGGQGDVAFF. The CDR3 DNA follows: TGTGCCAGCAGCCTGGGACCAGGGGGACAGGGAGATGTTGCTTTCTTT.

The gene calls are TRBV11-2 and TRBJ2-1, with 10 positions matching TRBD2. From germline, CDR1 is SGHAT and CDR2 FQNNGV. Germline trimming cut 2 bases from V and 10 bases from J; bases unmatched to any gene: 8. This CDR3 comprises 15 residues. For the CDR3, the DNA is TGTGCCAGCAGCTTATTCCTAGCGGGAGCTCAAGAGCAGTTCTTC. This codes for CASSLFLAGAQEQFF.